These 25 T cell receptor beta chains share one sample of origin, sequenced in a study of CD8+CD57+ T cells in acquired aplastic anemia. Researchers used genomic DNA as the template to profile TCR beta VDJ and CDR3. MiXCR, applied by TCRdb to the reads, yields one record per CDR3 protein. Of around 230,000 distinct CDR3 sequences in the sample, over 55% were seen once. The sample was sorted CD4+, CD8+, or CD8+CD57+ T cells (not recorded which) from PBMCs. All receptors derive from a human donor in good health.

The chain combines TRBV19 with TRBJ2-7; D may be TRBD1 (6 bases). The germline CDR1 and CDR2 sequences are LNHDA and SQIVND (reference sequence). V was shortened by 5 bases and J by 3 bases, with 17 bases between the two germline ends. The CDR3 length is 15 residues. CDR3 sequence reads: CASSPPGTNYYEQYF. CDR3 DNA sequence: TGTGCCAGTAGTCCCCCCGGGACAAATTACTACGAGCAGTACTTC.

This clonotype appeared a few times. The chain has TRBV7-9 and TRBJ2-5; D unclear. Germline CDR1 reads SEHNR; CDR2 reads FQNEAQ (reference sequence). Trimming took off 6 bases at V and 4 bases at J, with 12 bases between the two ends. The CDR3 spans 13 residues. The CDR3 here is CASRRWERETQYF. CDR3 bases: TGTGCCAGCAGACGTTGGGAACGAGAGACCCAGTACTTC.

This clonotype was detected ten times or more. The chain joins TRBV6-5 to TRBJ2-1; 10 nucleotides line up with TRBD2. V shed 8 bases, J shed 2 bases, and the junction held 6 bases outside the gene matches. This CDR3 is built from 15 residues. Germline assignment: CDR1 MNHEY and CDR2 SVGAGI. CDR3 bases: TGTGCCAGCGCCTTAGCGGGAGGAACCTACAATGAGCAGTTCTTC. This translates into CASALAGGTYNEQFF.

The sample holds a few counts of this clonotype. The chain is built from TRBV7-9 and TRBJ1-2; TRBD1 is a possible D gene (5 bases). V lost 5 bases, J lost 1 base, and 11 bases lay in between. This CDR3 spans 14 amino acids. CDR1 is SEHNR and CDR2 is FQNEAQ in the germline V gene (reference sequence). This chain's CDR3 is CASSKDGGNYGYTF. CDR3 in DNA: TGTGCCAGCAGCAAAGACGGGGGTAACTATGGCTACACCTTC.

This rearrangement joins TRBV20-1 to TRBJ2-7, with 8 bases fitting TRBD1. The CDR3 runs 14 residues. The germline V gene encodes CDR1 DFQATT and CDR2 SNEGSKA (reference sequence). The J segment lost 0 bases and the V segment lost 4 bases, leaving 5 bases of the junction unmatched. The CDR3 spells CSAIDRGHSYEQYF. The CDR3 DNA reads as TGCAGTGCTATCGACAGGGGTCACTCCTACGAGCAGTACTTC.

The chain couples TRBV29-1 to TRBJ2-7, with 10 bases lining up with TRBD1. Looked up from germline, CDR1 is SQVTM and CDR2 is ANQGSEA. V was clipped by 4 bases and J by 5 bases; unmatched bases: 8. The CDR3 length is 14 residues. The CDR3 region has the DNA TGCAGCGTTGGTTCGAGACAGGGGGCCCACGAGCAGTACTTC. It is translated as CSVGSRQGAHEQYF.

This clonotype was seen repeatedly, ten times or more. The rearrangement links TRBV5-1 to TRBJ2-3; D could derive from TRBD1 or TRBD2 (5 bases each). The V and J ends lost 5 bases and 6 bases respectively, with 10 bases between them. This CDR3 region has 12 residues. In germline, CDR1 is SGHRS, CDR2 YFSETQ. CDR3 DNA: TGCGCCAGCAGGCTGGGGGTTGATACGCAGTATTTT. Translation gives CASRLGVDTQYF.

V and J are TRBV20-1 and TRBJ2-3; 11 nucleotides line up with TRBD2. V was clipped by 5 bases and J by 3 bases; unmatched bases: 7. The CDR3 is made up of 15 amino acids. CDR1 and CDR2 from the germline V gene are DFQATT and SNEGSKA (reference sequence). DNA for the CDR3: TGCAGTGCTTGTCTAGCGGGAGGTCGTACAGATACGCAGTATTTT. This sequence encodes CSACLAGGRTDTQYF.

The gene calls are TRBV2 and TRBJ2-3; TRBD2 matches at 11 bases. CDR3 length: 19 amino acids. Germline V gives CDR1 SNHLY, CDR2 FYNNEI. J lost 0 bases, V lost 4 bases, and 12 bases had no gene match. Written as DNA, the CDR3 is TGTGCCAGCAGTGTTCTTACTAGCGGGAGTTTCCTTAGCACAGATACGCAGTATTTT. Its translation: CASSVLTSGSFLSTDTQYF.

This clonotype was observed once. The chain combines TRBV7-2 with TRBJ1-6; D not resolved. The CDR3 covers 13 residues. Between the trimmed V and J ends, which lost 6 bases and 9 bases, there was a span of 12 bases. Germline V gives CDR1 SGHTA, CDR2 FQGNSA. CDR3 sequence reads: CASRGLQPSPLHF. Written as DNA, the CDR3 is TGTGCCAGCAGAGGCCTTCAACCTTCACCCCTCCACTTT.

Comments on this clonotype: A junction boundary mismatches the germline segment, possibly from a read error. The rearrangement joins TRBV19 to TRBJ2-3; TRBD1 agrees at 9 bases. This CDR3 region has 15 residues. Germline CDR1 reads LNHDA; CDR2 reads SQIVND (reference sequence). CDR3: CASSVQGARTDTQYF. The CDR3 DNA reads TGTGCCAGTAGTGTACAGGGGGCCCGCACGGATACGCAGTATTTT.

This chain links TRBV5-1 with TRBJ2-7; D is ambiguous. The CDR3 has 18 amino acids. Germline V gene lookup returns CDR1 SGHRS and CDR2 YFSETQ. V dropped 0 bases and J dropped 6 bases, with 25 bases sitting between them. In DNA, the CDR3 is TGCGCCAGCAGCTTGGTGCGACTGCTAGGTCGTGGTAATCCCGAGCAGTACTTC. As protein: CASSLVRLLGRGNPEQYF. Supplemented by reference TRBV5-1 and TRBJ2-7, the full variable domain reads KAGVTQTPRYLIKTRGQQVTLSCSPISGHRSVSWYQQTPGQGLQFLFEYFSETQRNKGNFPGRFSGRQFSNSRSEMNVSTLELGDSALYLCASSLVRLLGRGNPEQYFGPGTRLTVT.

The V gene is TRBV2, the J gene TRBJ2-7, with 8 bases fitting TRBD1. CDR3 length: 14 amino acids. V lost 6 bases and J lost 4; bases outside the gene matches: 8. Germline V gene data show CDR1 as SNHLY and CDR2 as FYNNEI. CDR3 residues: CASSEMDRAYEQYF. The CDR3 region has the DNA TGTGCCAGCAGCGAAATGGACAGGGCGTACGAGCAGTACTTC.

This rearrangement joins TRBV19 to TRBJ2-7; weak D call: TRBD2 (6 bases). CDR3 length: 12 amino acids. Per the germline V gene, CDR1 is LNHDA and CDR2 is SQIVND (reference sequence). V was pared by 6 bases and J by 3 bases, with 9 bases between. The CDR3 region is CASSGTYYEQYF. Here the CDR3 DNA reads TGTGCCAGTAGCGGGACTTACTACGAGCAGTACTTC.

The CDR3 protein is CASSLRTVPSTDTQYF. CDR3 bases: TGCGCCAGCAGCTTAAGGACAGTCCCTAGCACAGATACGCAGTATTTT. The chain has TRBV5-1 and TRBJ2-3; tentatively, D is TRBD1 (6 bases). The germline V gene encodes CDR1 SGHRS and CDR2 YFSETQ. The CDR3 has 16 amino acids. Trimming cost V 2 bases and J 0 bases, with 13 bases left between them.

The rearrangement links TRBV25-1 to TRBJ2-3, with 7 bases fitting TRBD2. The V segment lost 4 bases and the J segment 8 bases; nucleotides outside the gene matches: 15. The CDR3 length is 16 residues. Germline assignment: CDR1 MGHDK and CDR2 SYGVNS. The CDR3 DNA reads TGTGCCAGCAGTGCAGGACTAGTAGGGGCCCCAGGTACGCAGTATTTT. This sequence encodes CASSAGLVGAPGTQYF.

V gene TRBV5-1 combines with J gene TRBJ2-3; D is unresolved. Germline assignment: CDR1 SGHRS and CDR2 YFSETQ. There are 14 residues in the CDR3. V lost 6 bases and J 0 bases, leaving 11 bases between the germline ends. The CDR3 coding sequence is TGCGCCAGCACGGGTGACGCTAGCACAGATACGCAGTATTTT. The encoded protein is CASTGDASTDTQYF.

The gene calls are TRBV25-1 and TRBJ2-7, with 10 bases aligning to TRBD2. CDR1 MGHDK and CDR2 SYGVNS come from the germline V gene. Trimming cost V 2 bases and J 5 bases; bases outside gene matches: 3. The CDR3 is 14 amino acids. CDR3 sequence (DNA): TGTGCCAGCAGTGAACTAGCGGGGGTCGACGAGCAGTACTTC. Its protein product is CASSELAGVDEQYF.

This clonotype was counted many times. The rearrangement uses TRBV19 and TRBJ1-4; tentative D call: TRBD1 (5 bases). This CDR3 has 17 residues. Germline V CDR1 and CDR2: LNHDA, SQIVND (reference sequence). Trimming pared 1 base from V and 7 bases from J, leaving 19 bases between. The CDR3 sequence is CASSIGMGPVVGEKLFF. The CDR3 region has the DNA TGTGCCAGTAGTATAGGGATGGGGCCAGTGGTTGGTGAAAAACTGTTTTTT.

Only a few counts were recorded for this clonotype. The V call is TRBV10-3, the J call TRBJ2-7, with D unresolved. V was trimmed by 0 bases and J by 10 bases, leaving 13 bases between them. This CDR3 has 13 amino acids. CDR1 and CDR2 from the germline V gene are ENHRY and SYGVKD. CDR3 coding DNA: TGTGCCATCAGTGAGTCTTTAAATCACCCCCAGTACTTC. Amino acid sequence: CAISESLNHPQYF.

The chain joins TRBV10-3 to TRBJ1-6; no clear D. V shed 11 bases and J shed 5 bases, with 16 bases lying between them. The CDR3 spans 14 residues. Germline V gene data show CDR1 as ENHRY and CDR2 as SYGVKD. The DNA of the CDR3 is TGTGCCTCCCGAGGCAGGCTAAATAATTCACCCCTCCACTTT. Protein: CASRGRLNNSPLHF.

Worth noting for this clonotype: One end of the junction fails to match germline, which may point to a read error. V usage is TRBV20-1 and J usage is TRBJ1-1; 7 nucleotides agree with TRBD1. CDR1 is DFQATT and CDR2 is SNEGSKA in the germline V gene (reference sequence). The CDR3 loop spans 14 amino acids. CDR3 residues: CSAETGTANTEAFF. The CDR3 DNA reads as TGCAGTGCTGAAACCGGGACAGCTAACACTGAAGCCTTCTTT.

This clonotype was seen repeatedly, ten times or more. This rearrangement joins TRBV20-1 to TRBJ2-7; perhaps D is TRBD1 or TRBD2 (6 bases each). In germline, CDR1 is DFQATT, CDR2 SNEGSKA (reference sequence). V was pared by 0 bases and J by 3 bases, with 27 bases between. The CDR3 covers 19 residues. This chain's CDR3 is CSARDHASGGLGEYYEQYF. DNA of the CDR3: TGCAGTGCTAGAGATCACGCTTCCGGGGGCCTGGGGGAATACTACGAGCAGTACTTC.

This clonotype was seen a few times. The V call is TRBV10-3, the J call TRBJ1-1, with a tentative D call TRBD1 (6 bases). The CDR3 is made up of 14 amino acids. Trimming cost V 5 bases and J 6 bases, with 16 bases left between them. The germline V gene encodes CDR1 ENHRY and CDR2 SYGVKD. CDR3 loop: CAISPRQEGPEAFF. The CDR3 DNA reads TGTGCCATCAGTCCGAGACAGGAGGGACCTGAAGCTTTCTTT.

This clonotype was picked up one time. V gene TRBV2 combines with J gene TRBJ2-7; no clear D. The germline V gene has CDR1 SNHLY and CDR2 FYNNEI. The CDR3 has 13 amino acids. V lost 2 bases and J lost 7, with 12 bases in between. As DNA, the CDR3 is TGTGCCAGCAGTGAATCTCCCCCCTTGGAGCAGTACTTC. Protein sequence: CASSESPPLEQYF.